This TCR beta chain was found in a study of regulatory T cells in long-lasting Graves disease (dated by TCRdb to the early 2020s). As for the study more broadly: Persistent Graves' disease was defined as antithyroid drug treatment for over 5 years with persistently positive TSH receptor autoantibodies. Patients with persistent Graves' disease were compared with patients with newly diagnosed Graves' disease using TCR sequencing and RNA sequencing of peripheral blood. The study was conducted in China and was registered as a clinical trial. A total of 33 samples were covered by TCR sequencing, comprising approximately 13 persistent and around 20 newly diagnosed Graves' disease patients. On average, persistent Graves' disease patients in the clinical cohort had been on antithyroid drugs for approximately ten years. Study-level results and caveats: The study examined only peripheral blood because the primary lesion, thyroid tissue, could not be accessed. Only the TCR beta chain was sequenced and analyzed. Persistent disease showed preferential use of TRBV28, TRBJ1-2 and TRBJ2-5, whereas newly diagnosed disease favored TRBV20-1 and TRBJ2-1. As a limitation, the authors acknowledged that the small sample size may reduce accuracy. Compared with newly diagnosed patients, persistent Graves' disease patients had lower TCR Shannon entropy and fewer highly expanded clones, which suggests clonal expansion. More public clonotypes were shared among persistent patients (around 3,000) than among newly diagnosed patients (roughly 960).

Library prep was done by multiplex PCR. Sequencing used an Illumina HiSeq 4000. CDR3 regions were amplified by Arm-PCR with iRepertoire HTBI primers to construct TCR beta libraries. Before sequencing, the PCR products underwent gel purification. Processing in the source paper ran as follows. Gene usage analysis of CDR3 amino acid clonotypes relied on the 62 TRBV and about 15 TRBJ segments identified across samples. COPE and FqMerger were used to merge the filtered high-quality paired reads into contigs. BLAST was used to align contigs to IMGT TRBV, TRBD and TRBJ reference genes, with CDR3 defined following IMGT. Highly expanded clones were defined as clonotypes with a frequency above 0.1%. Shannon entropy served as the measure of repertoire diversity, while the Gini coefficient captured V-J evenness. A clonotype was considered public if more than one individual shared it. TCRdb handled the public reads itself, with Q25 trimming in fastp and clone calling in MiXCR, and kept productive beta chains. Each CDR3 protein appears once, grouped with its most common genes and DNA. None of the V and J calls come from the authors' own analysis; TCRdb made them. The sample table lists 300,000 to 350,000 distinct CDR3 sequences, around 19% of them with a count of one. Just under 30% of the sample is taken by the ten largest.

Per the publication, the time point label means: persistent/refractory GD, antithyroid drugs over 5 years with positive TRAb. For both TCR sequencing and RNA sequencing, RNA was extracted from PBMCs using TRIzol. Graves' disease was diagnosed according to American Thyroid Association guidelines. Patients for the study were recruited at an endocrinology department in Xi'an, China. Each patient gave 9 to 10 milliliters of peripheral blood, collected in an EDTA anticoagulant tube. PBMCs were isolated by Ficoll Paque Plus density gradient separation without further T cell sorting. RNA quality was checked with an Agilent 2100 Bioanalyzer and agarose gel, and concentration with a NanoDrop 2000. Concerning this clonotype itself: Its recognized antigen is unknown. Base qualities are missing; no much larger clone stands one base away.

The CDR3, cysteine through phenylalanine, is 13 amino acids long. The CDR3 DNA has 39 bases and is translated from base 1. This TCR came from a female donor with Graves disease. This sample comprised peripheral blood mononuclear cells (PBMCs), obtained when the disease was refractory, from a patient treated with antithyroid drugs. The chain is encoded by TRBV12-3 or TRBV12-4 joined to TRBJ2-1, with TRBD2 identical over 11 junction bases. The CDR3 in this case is CAPGTSGSNEQFF. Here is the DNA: TGTGCGCCCGGGACTAGCGGTTCCAATGAGCAGTTCTTC.